Listed below are T cell receptor beta chains from one sample, sequenced in a study of T cell responses to AZD1222 COVID-19 vaccine. The assay was immunoSEQ multiplex PCR, and TCRdb's table has in-frame clones only and misses some. The table records around 120,000 clones, about 90% of them present only once. The sample in question was peripheral blood, obtained on day 0 of AZD1222 vaccination. The receptors derive from an adult in good health. Both conserved end residues are part of each CDR3. A D gene is named only where the DNA matches it firmly. The size entry is marked missing in some rows and otherwise reads once, few, many or a size class.

abundance	v_gene	j_gene	d_gene	CDR3aa	CDR3nt
-	TRBV4-2	TRBJ2-3	-	CASSQEGDTQYF	TGTGCCAGCAGCCAAGAAGGGGATACGCAGTATTTT
few	TRBV5-1	TRBJ1-1	-	CASSLDRNTEAFF	TGCGCCAGCAGCTTGGACAGGAACACTGAAGCTTTCTTT
-	TRBV9	TRBJ2-3	-	CASSVDGGEDTQYF	TGTGCCAGCAGCGTAGACGGGGGAGAAGATACGCAGTATTTT
-	TRBV6-5	TRBJ2-2	-	CASSYLGGTAGELFF	TGTGCCAGCAGTTACCTCGGGGGTACGGCCGGGGAGCTGTTTTTT
-	TRBV4-2	TRBJ2-5	TRBD2	CASSQRLAGDGETQYF	TGTGCCAGCAGCCAGAGACTAGCGGGGGACGGAGAGACCCAGTACTTC
-	TRBV27	TRBJ1-1	TRBD1	CASSRQGAETEAFF	TGTGCCAGCAGTCGACAGGGGGCGGAGACTGAAGCTTTCTTT
-	TRBV29-1	TRBJ2-2	-	CSVEDASRGITGELFF	TGCAGCGTTGAAGATGCGAGCAGGGGAATCACCGGGGAGCTGTTTTTT
-	TRBV19	TRBJ1-1	-	CASSFQLEGFTEAFF	TGTGCCAGTAGTTTCCAGCTTGAGGGGTTCACTGAAGCTTTCTTT
-	TRBV7-6	TRBJ1-5	TRBD1	CASSLAQGESQPQHF	TGTGCCAGCAGCTTAGCGCAGGGGGAAAGTCAGCCCCAGCATTTT
-	TRBV18	TRBJ1-5	-	CASSPQHGGDQPQHF	TGTGCCAGCTCACCGCAGCATGGGGGGGATCAGCCCCAGCATTTT
-	TRBV29-1	TRBJ2-3	TRBD1	CSVEARGQGATDTQYF	TGCAGCGTTGAAGCTCGGGGACAGGGGGCTACAGATACGCAGTATTTT
-	TRBV2	TRBJ2-1	-	CARGGGAAYNEQFF	TGTGCCAGGGGAGGGGGGGCTGCTTACAATGAGCAGTTCTTC
-	TRBV4-2	TRBJ2-1	-	CASSEGTQALWWNEQFF	TGTGCCAGCAGCGAGGGCACACAGGCTCTTTGGTGGAATGAGCAGTTCTTC
-	TRBV29-1	TRBJ1-1	-	CSVVGVEAFF	TGCAGCGTTGTGGGGGTTGAAGCTTTCTTT
-	TRBV28	TRBJ1-5	-	CASSTGGAEGNQPQHF	TGTGCCAGCAGTACCGGGGGCGCGGAAGGCAATCAGCCCCAGCATTTT
-	TRBV19	TRBJ2-1	TRBD2	CASSNPLAGNRNEQFF	TGTGCCAGTAGTAACCCACTAGCGGGAAATCGGAATGAGCAGTTCTTC